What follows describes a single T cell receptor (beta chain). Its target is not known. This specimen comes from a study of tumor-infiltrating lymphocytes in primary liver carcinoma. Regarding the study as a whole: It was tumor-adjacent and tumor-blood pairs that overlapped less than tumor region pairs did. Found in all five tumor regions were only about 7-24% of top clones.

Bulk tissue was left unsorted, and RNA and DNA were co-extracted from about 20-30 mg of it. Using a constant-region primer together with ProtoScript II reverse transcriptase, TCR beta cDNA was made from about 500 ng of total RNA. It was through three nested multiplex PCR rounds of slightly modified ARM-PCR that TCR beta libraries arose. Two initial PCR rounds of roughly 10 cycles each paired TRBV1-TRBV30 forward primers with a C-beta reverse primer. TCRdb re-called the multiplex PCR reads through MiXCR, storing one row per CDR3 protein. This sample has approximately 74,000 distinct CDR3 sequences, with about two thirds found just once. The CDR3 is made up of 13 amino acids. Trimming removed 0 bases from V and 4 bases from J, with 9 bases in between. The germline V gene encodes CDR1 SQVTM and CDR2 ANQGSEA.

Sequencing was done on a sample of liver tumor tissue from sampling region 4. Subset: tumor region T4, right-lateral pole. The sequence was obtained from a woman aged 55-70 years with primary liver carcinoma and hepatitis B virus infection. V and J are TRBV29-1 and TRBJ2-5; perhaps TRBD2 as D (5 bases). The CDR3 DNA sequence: TGCAGCGTTGAAGAAGCGGCTAGAGAGACCCAGTACTTC. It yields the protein CSVEEAARETQYF.